This T cell receptor (beta chain) came from a study of shared clonotypes between healthy human individuals. About the study: Samples came from a couple of female and three male donors aged 18 to 49.

Deep-level settings were used for running the assay. Using immunoSEQ multiplex PCR, the repertoire was profiled, and TCRdb retains in-frame clones only, with some absent. The table shows about 700,000 clones, with around 90% occurring only once. CD45RO-negative, CCR7-positively selected cells formed the naive CD8 fraction, excluding terminally differentiated effector memory CD45RA+ cells. CDR3 length: 15 amino acids. V was clipped by 6 bases and J by 2 bases, with 14 bases between them. Germline loops: CDR1 MNHNY, CDR2 SVGAGI (reference sequence). The rearrangement links TRBV6-6 to TRBJ1-5; tentative D call: TRBD1 (5 bases). The origin of this receptor is a man aged 25 to 45 in good health. The sample consisted of naive CD8+ T cells sorted from blood. DNA of the CDR3: TGTGCCAGCAGCCTCGTGGGGGTCGGCAATCAGCCCCAGCATTTT. Translating gives CASSLVGVGNQPQHF.